Following are 25 T cell receptor beta chains from one sample sequenced in a study of blood T cell repertoires in COVID-19. Measured with immunoSEQ multiplex PCR; TCRdb has only the in-frame clones, and not every one. The data hold under 450,000 clones, with 80% to 95% observed a single time. The sequencing sample was made of PBMCs or T cells enriched from blood (not recorded which). These receptors were taken from a woman in her 40s who had been exposed to COVID-19.

The CDR3 here is CASSVEGVLTGAFF. The CDR3 DNA follows: TGTGCCAGCAGCGTAGAGGGGGTTCTAACGGGAGCTTTCTTT. The chain employs TRBV7-9 and TRBJ1-1; TRBD1 is a possible D gene (6 bases). V was clipped by 5 bases and J by 10 bases, with 20 bases between them. This CDR3 spans 14 amino acids. Looked up from germline, CDR1 is SEHNR and CDR2 is FQNEAQ (reference sequence).

The V and J genes are TRBV5-1 and TRBJ2-7, with a weak D call TRBD1 (6 bases). Per germline, CDR1 SGHRS and CDR2 YFSETQ. Trimming shortened V by 4 bases and J by 2 bases, and 25 bases separated the two germline ends. The CDR3 runs 18 residues. The CDR3 region has the DNA TGCGCCAGCAGCGCCCTAGGTATCCAGGGGCGCGATCCCTACGAGCAGTACTTC. Protein sequence: CASSALGIQGRDPYEQYF.

The chain recombines TRBV20-1 with TRBJ2-7; a weak D match, TRBD2 (6 bases). The CDR3 runs 12 residues. Trimming left V 3 bases short and J 6 bases short, with 12 bases between. The germline V gene has CDR1 DFQATT and CDR2 SNEGSKA (reference sequence). The CDR3 DNA is TGCAGTGCTAGTCGGGCCGGGGGCGAGCAGTACTTC. Translating gives CSASRAGGEQYF.

This clone was detected only once. CDR3 in DNA: TGTGCCAGCAGCCCCCGCAGGGGGCAGAACACTGAAGCTTTCTTT. Amino acids: CASSPRRGQNTEAFF. The chain combines TRBV4-2 with TRBJ1-1, with 8 bases that match TRBD1. Looked up from germline, CDR1 is LGHNA and CDR2 is YNFKEQ. The CDR3 loop spans 15 amino acids. J lost 1 base, V lost 4 bases, and 5 bases had no gene match.

CDR3 protein: CATSDPAGGGLHEQFF. The CDR3, as DNA: TGTGCCACCAGTGATCCAGCGGGGGGGGGCCTCCATGAGCAGTTCTTC. This rearrangement joins TRBV24-1 to TRBJ2-1, with 10 bases lining up with TRBD2. J was trimmed by 8 bases and V by 3 bases; bases with no gene match: 9. CDR3 size: 16 residues. Germline V CDR1 and CDR2: KGHDR, SFDVKD.

CDR3 nucleotides: TGTGCCAGCAGCAAGACTAGCGGGAGAGTACCAGAGCAGTTCTTC. Protein product: CASSKTSGRVPEQFF. The genes are TRBV7-8 and TRBJ2-1; 12 bases align to TRBD2. Trimming took 5 bases from V and 10 from J; bases not matched to a gene: 9. CDR3 length equals 15 residues. Germline CDR1 and CDR2: SGHVS and FQNEAQ.

V gene TRBV21-1 combines with J gene TRBJ2-3; no DNA check was done on the table's D call, TRBD1. TRBV21-1 is termed a pseudogene. This CDR3 comprises 16 residues. The CDR3 region has the DNA TGTGCCAGCAGTAAGGCGAGCAGGGACACCACAGATACGCAGTATTTT. Amino acids: CASSKASRDTTDTQYF.

As concerns this clone: The same CDR3 arises from other DNA sequences in this sample as well. The V and J genes are TRBV3-1 (or the pseudogene TRBV3-2) and TRBJ2-1; D remains ambiguous. There are 12 residues in the CDR3. The germline V gene encodes CDR1 LGHDT and CDR2 YNNKEL (reference sequence). Trimming pared 1 base from V and 7 bases from J, leaving 5 bases between. In DNA, the CDR3 is TGTGCCAGCAGCCAAGGAGGAAATGAGCAGTTCTTC. This translates into CASSQGGNEQFF.

This clone has only one observation. V usage is TRBV6-5 and J usage is TRBJ1-4; tentatively, D is TRBD1 (5 bases). Per the germline V gene, CDR1 is MNHEY and CDR2 is SVGAGI. V was shortened by 5 bases and J by 8 bases, with 18 bases between the two germline ends. There are 15 residues in the CDR3. This CDR3 is CASSTDSDRLEKLFF. In nucleotides, the CDR3 is TGTGCCAGCAGTACCGACAGTGATCGGTTGGAAAAACTGTTTTTT.

The chain links TRBV18 to TRBJ1-3; perhaps TRBD1 as D (5 bases). V dropped 2 bases and J dropped 3 bases, with 11 bases sitting between them. CDR3 length: 15 residues. Germline values: CDR1 KGHSH, CDR2 LQKENI. In DNA form, the CDR3 reads TGTGCCAGCTCACCAAATCCCCAGGGTGGAAACACCATATATTTT. Protein sequence: CASSPNPQGGNTIYF.

About this clone itself: The DNA is left out, because the CDR3 cannot be placed on it with certainty; the CDR3 is given as TCRdb lists it. This rearrangement joins TRBV29-1 to TRBJ1-1; TRBD1 reflects the table's D call only, with no check against the DNA. Germline-derived CDR1 and CDR2 are SQVTM and ANQGSEA. The length of the CDR3 is 13 amino acids, counting both ends. The CDR3 here is CSGGFGTGNGGFF.

This CDR3 reads CSVDRGLAGVDEQFF. The CDR3 DNA is TGCAGCGTTGACCGCGGACTAGCGGGAGTCGATGAGCAGTTCTTC. The gene calls are TRBV29-1 and TRBJ2-1; TRBD2 agrees at 13 bases. V lost 3 bases to trimming and J lost 8 bases; unmatched junction nucleotides: 7. This CDR3 has 15 residues. Germline-derived CDR1 and CDR2 are SQVTM and ANQGSEA.

The chain is built from TRBV5-5 and TRBJ1-2; 8 bases line up with TRBD1. This CDR3 has 14 residues. J gave up 5 bases and V 0 bases, and 3 bases lay outside the gene matches. Germline loops: CDR1 SGHKS, CDR2 YYEKEE (reference sequence). The CDR3 protein is CASSLAGTGYGYTF. The DNA for the CDR3 is TGTGCCAGCAGCTTGGCCGGGACAGGTTATGGCTACACCTTC. Filled out from reference TRBV5-5 and TRBJ1-2, the complete variable domain reads DAGVTQSPTHLIKTRGQQVTLRCSPISGHKSVSWYQQVLGQGPQFIFQYYEKEERGRGNFPDRFSARQFPNYSSELNVNALLLGDSALYLCASSLAGTGYGYTFGSGTRLTVV.

The chain joins TRBV11-3 to TRBJ2-5; 7 nucleotides agree with TRBD1. V was pared by 5 bases and J by 2 bases, with 5 bases of the junction left unmatched. CDR3 length: 14 residues. Per the germline V gene, CDR1 is SGHNT and CDR2 is YENEEA. CDR3 sequence: CASSRDRAQETQYF. The CDR3 coding sequence is TGTGCCAGCAGCCGAGACAGGGCGCAAGAGACCCAGTACTTC.

V usage is TRBV9 and J usage is TRBJ1-1, with D possibly TRBD1 on 5 matching bases. The germline V and J ends were trimmed by 4 bases and 0 bases, with 16 bases remaining between them. There are 16 residues in the CDR3. Germline V lookup: CDR1 SGDLS, CDR2 YYNGEE. CDR3 residues: CASSPEGVGLNTEAFF. The CDR3 nucleotides are TGTGCCAGCAGCCCAGAAGGGGTGGGGTTGAACACTGAAGCTTTCTTT.

This chain uses TRBV5-1 with TRBJ1-6, with a possible D match to TRBD1 (5 bases). V was trimmed by 0 bases and J by 6 bases, leaving 16 bases between them. The CDR3 spans 17 residues. The germline V gene has CDR1 SGHRS and CDR2 YFSETQ. The CDR3 bases are TGCGCCAGCAGCTTGGCGACAGCGGGAATATCTAATTCACCCCTCCACTTT. As protein: CASSLATAGISNSPLHF.

This clone appeared a single time. The chain uses TRBV12-5 and TRBJ1-1; no clear D gene. Germline V gene sequence: CDR1 LGHNT, CDR2 FRNRAP. V dropped 6 bases and J dropped 0 bases, with 11 bases sitting between them. This CDR3 region has 14 residues. Here the CDR3 DNA reads TGTGCTAGTGGCTCTCCCGGGATGAACACTGAAGCTTTCTTT. Protein: CASGSPGMNTEAFF.

The J gene is TRBJ1-2, the V gene TRBV2; 8 nucleotides line up with TRBD1. The CDR3 consists of 12 residues. Germline CDR1 SNHLY, CDR2 FYNNEI. Trimming removed 6 bases from V and 11 bases from J; junction bases left unmatched: 8. This CDR3 reads CASRDRGEWYTF. CDR3 in DNA: TGTGCCAGCAGAGACAGGGGAGAGTGGTACACCTTC.

This chain connects TRBV19 to TRBJ1-2, with unresolved D. Germline V gives CDR1 LNHDA, CDR2 SQIVND (reference sequence). The ends were cut back, 7 bases at V and 3 bases at J, with 9 bases in the middle. The CDR3 is 12 amino acids. DNA of the CDR3: TGTGCCAGTACCGGGGAGTACTATGGCTACACCTTC. Encoded protein: CASTGEYYGYTF.

This chain connects TRBV3-1 (or the pseudogene TRBV3-2) to TRBJ2-7; D not certain. V lost 2 bases and J lost 6, with 11 bases in between. Germline V gene lookup returns CDR1 LGHDT and CDR2 YNNKEL (reference sequence). This CDR3 is 13 amino acids long. CDR3 nucleotides: TGTGCCAGCAGCCAAAGCAGGCTCTCCGAGCAGTACTTC. It codes for CASSQSRLSEQYF.

The J gene is TRBJ1-2, the V gene TRBV29-1; D is unresolved. The CDR3 spans 12 residues. V was cut by 2 bases and J by 2 bases, with 6 bases left in between. Germline assignment: CDR1 SQVTM and CDR2 ANQGSEA. In DNA form, the CDR3 reads TGCAGCGTTGAACCAGGAAACTATGGCTACACCTTC. This codes for CSVEPGNYGYTF.

The chain is built from TRBV4-1 and TRBJ2-2, with 13 bases identical to TRBD2. Looked up from germline, CDR1 is MGHRA and CDR2 is YSYEKL. J was trimmed by 3 bases and V by 2 bases; bases with no gene match: 12. The CDR3 runs to 20 residues. The chain's CDR3 is CASSQRLAGGERGHTGELFF. In DNA, the CDR3 is TGCGCCAGCAGCCAAAGACTAGCGGGAGGAGAGAGGGGCCACACCGGGGAGCTGTTTTTT.

The chain has TRBV30 and TRBJ1-4, with D possibly matching TRBD1 (6 bases). From germline, CDR1 is GTSNPN and CDR2 SVGIG (reference sequence). The CDR3 spans 13 residues. Trimming took off 1 base at V and 4 bases at J, with 7 bases between the two ends. The CDR3 loop reads CAWSDRVNEKLFF. The CDR3 DNA is TGTGCCTGGAGTGACAGGGTTAATGAAAAACTGTTTTTT.

V gene TRBV14 combines with J gene TRBJ1-2, with 9 bases matching TRBD1. With 4 bases clipped from V and 1 base from J, the junction kept 7 bases outside the gene matches. From germline, CDR1 is SGHDN and CDR2 FVKESK. CDR3 length: 16 residues. CDR3: CASSPGDRVDNYGYTF. The CDR3 nucleotides read TGTGCCAGCAGCCCCGGGGACAGGGTCGATAACTATGGCTACACCTTC.

The chain links TRBV19 to TRBJ1-5; possibly TRBD1 for D (5 bases). Germline V gene data show CDR1 as LNHDA and CDR2 as SQIVND (reference sequence). The CDR3 spans 18 residues. The V gene lost 4 bases and the J gene lost 3 bases, with 22 bases spanning the gap. The CDR3: CASSSHRKGVFPNQPQHF. The CDR3 nucleotides are TGTGCCAGTAGTAGTCACCGAAAAGGGGTATTCCCCAATCAGCCCCAGCATTTT.